This record covers a single T cell receptor beta chain. Its antigen is not known. V lost 3 bases, J lost 1 base, and 10 bases lay in between. CDR1 is SGHRS, CDR2 YFSETQ, per germline. This CDR3 is 15 amino acids long. The data are from a study of post-analysis software for immune sequencing data. Study-level points and caveats: In patients, TRBV5-6, TRBV5-1 and TRBV20-1 belonged to about five TRBV segments found more frequently than in controls.

Each TCR beta cDNA library carried unique molecular identifiers. Input amounts of roughly 0.9 to 10 million T cells were used. These gave approximately 500,000 cDNA molecules, so each molecule approximated one T cell. TCRdb reanalysed the PCR reads using MiXCR and keeps one entry per CDR3 protein. This sample yields hundreds of thousands of distinct CDR3 sequences, of which 25% to 30% are seen a single time; more than 0.55% belongs to the top ten. Input material: blood. The clonotype originates from a girl aged 5-17 years with multiple sclerosis. V and J are TRBV5-1 and TRBJ2-2, with D maybe TRBD2 (5 bases). The CDR3 DNA reads TGCGCCAGCAGCTCCAGCGGCAAGAACACCGGGGAGCTGTTTTTT. This translates into CASSSSGKNTGELFF.